One sample yielded the 31 T cell receptor beta chains listed below, sequenced in a study of blood T cell repertoires in COVID-19. Assay used: immunoSEQ multiplex PCR; TCRdb lists only in-frame clones, some missing. The sample yields over 100,000 clones, about 91% seen once. Material for sequencing was peripheral blood. The receptors derive from a man between 50 and 59 years old with acute or convalescent COVID-19.

CDR3 sequence (DNA): TGTGCCAGCAGCTTAGCGGCGAGGAGGGGAGATACGCAGTATTTT. Translated: CASSLAARRGDTQYF. The chain recombines TRBV7-2 with TRBJ2-3; D may be TRBD2 (6 bases). CDR1 is SGHTA, CDR2 FQGNSA, per germline. This CDR3 is 15 amino acids long. Trimming cost V 0 bases and J 5 bases, with 12 bases left between them. Full variable domain (rest looked up from reference TRBV7-2 and TRBJ2-3): GAGVSQSPSNKVTEKGKDVELRCDPISGHTALYWYRQSLGQGLEFLIYFQGNSAPDKSGLPSDRFSAERTGGSVSTLTIQRTQQEDSAVYLCASSLAARRGDTQYFGPGTRLTVL.

V gene TRBV3-1 (or the pseudogene TRBV3-2) combines with J gene TRBJ2-2; D remains ambiguous. The CDR3 length is 13 residues. V was trimmed by 7 bases and J by 8 bases, leaving 14 bases between them. Germline V gene sequence: CDR1 LGHDT, CDR2 YNNKEL (reference sequence). The DNA for the CDR3 is TGTGCCAGCACCTATTCCGCCCCGGGGGAGCTGTTTTTT. Its translation: CASTYSAPGELFF.

The chain links TRBV4-1 to TRBJ2-7, with D possibly being TRBD1 (6 bases). Germline CDR1 is MGHRA and CDR2 is YSYEKL. With 2 bases removed from V and 2 bases from J, the gap between germline ends came to 10 bases. The CDR3 has 14 residues. CDR3 loop: CASSQIQGTYEQYF. In DNA, the CDR3 is TGCGCCAGCAGCCAAATACAGGGAACCTACGAGCAGTACTTC.

The chain employs TRBV2 and TRBJ1-1, with TRBD1 matching over 10 bases. Germline V lookup: CDR1 SNHLY, CDR2 FYNNEI. The length of the CDR3 is 14 residues. V shed 4 bases and J 6 bases; nucleotides not matched to a gene: 5. The CDR3 region is CASSGDRGRAEAFF. The CDR3 coding sequence is TGTGCCAGCAGTGGGGACAGGGGTCGAGCTGAAGCTTTCTTT.

The chain combines TRBV7-2 with TRBJ1-4; D is uncertain. V was trimmed by 5 bases and J by 8 bases, leaving 12 bases between them. Germline CDR1 is SGHTA and CDR2 is FQGNSA. The CDR3 is 13 amino acids. CDR3 nucleotides: TGTGCCAGCAGCCCACAACCGGGGGAAAAACTGTTTTTT. This translates into CASSPQPGEKLFF.

The chain has TRBV19 and TRBJ2-3; 8 bases match TRBD1. Germline V lookup: CDR1 LNHDA, CDR2 SQIVND (reference sequence). The V and J ends lost 6 bases and 2 bases, in that order; junction bases with no gene match: 4. This CDR3 is 14 amino acids long. CDR3 in DNA: TGTGCCAGTAGATCACAGGGGGTCACAGATACGCAGTATTTT. The encoded protein is CASRSQGVTDTQYF. Full variable domain (remainder filled in from reference TRBV19 and TRBJ2-3): DGGITQSPKYLFRKEGQNVTLSCEQNLNHDAMYWYRQDPGQGLRLIYYSQIVNDFQKGDIAEGYSVSREKKESFPLTVTSAQKNPTAFYLCASRSQGVTDTQYFGPGTRLTVL.

The rearrangement uses TRBV2 and TRBJ1-1; maybe TRBD1 (5 bases). Per the germline V gene, CDR1 is SNHLY and CDR2 is FYNNEI. This CDR3 spans 13 amino acids. Trimming took off 6 bases at V and 6 bases at J, with 14 bases between the two ends. CDR3 sequence reads: CASRRNRLPEAFF. The DNA of the CDR3 is TGTGCCAGCAGACGTAACAGGCTCCCTGAAGCTTTCTTT.

The V and J genes are TRBV11-2 and TRBJ1-2; no clear D. The V and J ends lost 0 bases and 8 bases respectively, with 13 bases between them. The CDR3 contains 14 residues. Germline CDR1 reads SGHAT; CDR2 reads FQNNGV. CDR3 amino acids: CASSLDVEGSGYTF. In DNA form, the CDR3 reads TGTGCCAGCAGCTTAGATGTGGAAGGGAGCGGCTACACCTTC.

The chain links TRBV7-9 to TRBJ2-1, with 7 bases that match TRBD2. V shed 6 bases, J shed 5 bases, and the junction held 4 bases outside the gene matches. This CDR3 is 13 amino acids long. In germline, CDR1 is SEHNR, CDR2 FQNEAQ (reference sequence). CDR3 bases: TGTGCCAGCAGTACCCTAGCGGACAATGAGCAGTTCTTC. Translated, it gives CASSTLADNEQFF.

The V call is TRBV7-9, the J call TRBJ1-6, with D possibly being TRBD1 (6 bases). The germline CDR1 and CDR2 sequences are SEHNR and FQNEAQ (reference sequence). Trimming shortened V by 6 bases and J by 7 bases, and 13 bases separated the two germline ends. The CDR3 covers 14 residues. Here the CDR3 DNA reads TGTGCCAGCAGACAGGACAGAGACAATTCACCCCTCCACTTT. It encodes CASRQDRDNSPLHF.

The gene calls are TRBV10-3 and TRBJ2-3; TRBD1 matches at 8 bases. The CDR3 extends over 13 amino acids. V lost 6 bases to trimming and J lost 5 bases; unmatched junction nucleotides: 4. CDR1 ENHRY and CDR2 SYGVKD come from the germline V gene. The CDR3 DNA follows: TGTGCCATCAGGGGACAGGCCAAAGATACGCAGTATTTT. The encoded protein is CAIRGQAKDTQYF.

The rearrangement joins TRBV12-5 to TRBJ1-1; D might be TRBD1 (6 bases). The length of the CDR3 is 16 residues. Germline V gene lookup returns CDR1 LGHNT and CDR2 FRNRAP. V was cut by 0 bases and J by 1 base, with 12 bases left in between. CDR3 region: CASGLVPQQGNTEAFF. The CDR3 bases are TGTGCTAGTGGTTTGGTACCCCAACAGGGGAACACTGAAGCTTTCTTT.

A single count supports this clone. The chain joins TRBV4-2 to TRBJ1-1, with TRBD1 identical over 7 bases. The CDR3 is 13 residues long. Trimming at V came to 4 bases and at J to 10 bases, leaving 9 bases not matched to a gene. The germline V gene encodes CDR1 LGHNA and CDR2 YNFKEQ. The CDR3 nucleotides are TGTGCCAGCAGCCCCCGACAGGGCTTGGGAGCTTTCTTT. It translates to CASSPRQGLGAFF.

The V call is TRBV27, the J call TRBJ2-1; perhaps TRBD2 as D (7 bases). Trimming shortened V by 7 bases and J by 14 bases, and 18 bases separated the two germline ends. This CDR3 contains 12 residues. Germline V CDR1 and CDR2: MNHEY, SMNVEV (reference sequence). CDR3 coding DNA: TGTGCCAGCACGGGGGGCGGGAGATCGGAGTTCTTC. Translating gives CASTGGGRSEFF.

This clone was counted a single time. The chain combines TRBV7-2 with TRBJ2-4; 7 nucleotides match TRBD1. The CDR3 has 14 amino acids. Unmatched junction bases numbered 3, after V lost 0 bases and J lost 7 bases. In germline, CDR1 is SGHTA, CDR2 FQGNSA. CDR3 amino acids: CASSLAGQDNIQYF. The CDR3 DNA is TGTGCCAGCAGCTTAGCCGGACAGGACAACATTCAGTACTTC.

This clone is a singleton in its sample. This sample includes further DNA sequences coding for the same CDR3. The J gene is TRBJ1-1, the V gene TRBV29-1; 8 positions agree with TRBD1. From germline, CDR1 is SQVTM and CDR2 ANQGSEA. V shed 6 bases and J 5 bases; nucleotides not matched to a gene: 5. The CDR3 runs 12 residues. CDR3 nucleotides: TGCAGCGTGGACGACAGGGGAACTGAAGCTTTCTTT. This translates into CSVDDRGTEAFF.

This clone has ten or more counts. The gene calls are TRBV2 and TRBJ2-1, with D possibly being TRBD1 (6 bases). The CDR3 is 15 residues long. CDR1 and CDR2 (germline): SNHLY, FYNNEI. Trimming removed 1 base from V and 5 bases from J, with 12 bases in between. The CDR3 region is CASSEDRVPDNEQFF. The CDR3 nucleotides read TGTGCCAGCAGTGAAGACAGGGTCCCCGACAATGAGCAGTTCTTC.

This chain uses TRBV19 with TRBJ2-7; D is ambiguous. Germline-derived CDR1 and CDR2 are LNHDA and SQIVND (reference sequence). The CDR3 covers 13 residues. Trimming left V 5 bases short and J 0 bases short, with 8 bases between. DNA of the CDR3: TGTGCCAGTAGTTCAGGTCCCTCCTACGAGCAGTACTTC. Amino acid sequence: CASSSGPSYEQYF.

The chain is built from TRBV7-9 and TRBJ2-2; D unclear. The CDR3 runs to 13 residues. V dropped 7 bases and J dropped 6 bases, with 12 bases sitting between them. Germline lookup yields CDR1 SEHNR and CDR2 FQNEAQ (reference sequence). CDR3 residues: CASNDYSPGELFF. The CDR3 nucleotides read TGTGCCAGCAATGATTATAGTCCCGGGGAGCTGTTTTTT. The full variable domain, in which reference TRBV7-9 and TRBJ2-2 provide the parts outside the CDR3, is DTGVSQNPRHKITKRGQNVTFRCDPISEHNRLYWYRQTLGQGPEFLTYFQNEAQLEKSRLLSDRFSAERPKGSFSTLEIQRTEQGDSAMYLCASNDYSPGELFFGEGSRLTVL.

CDR3 sequence: CASSPWDRMNTEAFF. In nucleotides, the CDR3 is TGTGCCAGCAGCCCATGGGACAGAATGAACACTGAAGCTTTCTTT. V usage is TRBV9 and J usage is TRBJ1-1, with 7 bases identical to TRBD1. Germline V lookup: CDR1 SGDLS, CDR2 YYNGEE. The length of the CDR3 is 15 residues. The ends lost 4 bases at V and 0 bases at J; junction bases unmatched: 6.

The chain is built from TRBV28 and TRBJ2-7; D is unresolved. The CDR3 is 13 amino acids. Germline assignment: CDR1 MDHEN and CDR2 SYDVKM. V lost 8 bases and J 3 bases, leaving 14 bases between the germline ends. The CDR3 sequence: CASFDTFHYEQYF. CDR3 nucleotides: TGTGCCAGCTTTGACACTTTCCACTACGAGCAGTACTTC.

The chain uses TRBV7-2 and TRBJ1-1, with TRBD1 identical over 8 bases. The trim removed 2 bases at V and 0 bases at J, leaving 14 bases unmatched. CDR1 SGHTA and CDR2 FQGNSA come from the germline V gene. The CDR3 totals 19 residues. The CDR3 is CASSLSQWGTGFLNTEAFF. CDR3 bases: TGTGCCAGCAGCTTATCTCAGTGGGGGACAGGATTTTTGAACACTGAAGCTTTCTTT. Using reference TRBV7-2 and TRBJ1-1 for the parts outside the CDR3, the full variable domain is GAGVSQSPSNKVTEKGKDVELRCDPISGHTALYWYRQSLGQGLEFLIYFQGNSAPDKSGLPSDRFSAERTGGSVSTLTIQRTQQEDSAVYLCASSLSQWGTGFLNTEAFFGQGTRLTVV.

The rearrangement uses TRBV14 and TRBJ2-3; TRBD1 matches 8 bases. V lost 6 bases to trimming and J lost 2 bases; unmatched junction nucleotides: 10. Per germline, CDR1 SGHDN and CDR2 FVKESK. The CDR3 is 16 residues long. The CDR3 DNA reads TGTGCCAGCAGTAATTCAAGGGACAGGATCACAGATACGCAGTATTTT. Translation gives CASSNSRDRITDTQYF.

V usage is TRBV20-1 and J usage is TRBJ1-6, with 8 bases identical to TRBD1. The CDR3 is 15 amino acids. Germline lookup yields CDR1 DFQATT and CDR2 SNEGSKA (reference sequence). The V segment lost 3 bases and the J segment 9 bases; nucleotides outside the gene matches: 10. CDR3 DNA: TGCAGTGCTAGTGGTAACAGGGGGAGGGGTTCACCCCTCCACTTT. This sequence encodes CSASGNRGRGSPLHF.

The V and J genes are TRBV30 and TRBJ1-2; TRBD1 aligns across 7 bases. Germline-derived CDR1 and CDR2 are GTSNPN and SVGIG (reference sequence). With 3 bases clipped from V and 4 bases from J, the junction kept 11 bases outside the gene matches. The CDR3 has 15 residues. CDR3 amino acids: CAWRARQGLSYGYTF. The CDR3 bases are TGTGCCTGGAGAGCAAGACAGGGTCTAAGCTATGGCTACACCTTC.

This clone has a single count. This chain links TRBV9 with TRBJ1-3, with TRBD1 matching over 7 bases. With V trimmed by 3 bases and J by 2 bases, 8 bases remained unmatched. This CDR3 is 16 amino acids long. The V gene's germline CDR1 is SGDLS and CDR2 YYNGEE. CDR3 DNA sequence: TGTGCCAGCAGCGCGAACCCGACAGGGCCTGGAAACACCATATATTTT. Translating gives CASSANPTGPGNTIYF.

The V call is TRBV4-1, the J call TRBJ2-1, with TRBD2 matching 13 bases. In germline, CDR1 is MGHRA, CDR2 YSYEKL. Trimming cost V 4 bases and J 7 bases; bases outside gene matches: 4. The CDR3 totals 15 residues. CDR3 protein: CASSRRLAGGNEQFF. CDR3 nucleotide sequence: TGCGCCAGCAGCCGACGACTAGCGGGAGGAAATGAGCAGTTCTTC.

This chain connects TRBV10-2 to TRBJ1-5, with a possible D match to TRBD1 (5 bases). V was clipped by 8 bases and J by 6 bases, with 11 bases between them. The CDR3 totals 12 residues. Germline values: CDR1 WSHSY, CDR2 SAAADI. CDR3 sequence: CASGGVTQPQHF. In nucleotides, the CDR3 is TGCGCCAGCGGAGGGGTCACTCAGCCCCAGCATTTT.

The chain couples TRBV9 to TRBJ2-7; D remains ambiguous. Germline values: CDR1 SGDLS, CDR2 YYNGEE. This CDR3 is built from 18 residues. V was shortened by 0 bases and J by 1 base, with 20 bases between the two germline ends. CDR3 amino acids: CASSVEEWSTDGSYEQYF. CDR3 coding DNA: TGTGCCAGCAGCGTAGAGGAGTGGTCGACTGACGGATCCTACGAGCAGTACTTC.

The chain is built from TRBV5-1 and TRBJ2-7; TRBD2 matches 8 bases. This CDR3 spans 15 amino acids. Trimming cost V 4 bases and J 2 bases; bases outside gene matches: 8. Germline CDR1 is SGHRS and CDR2 is YFSETQ. The CDR3 DNA follows: TGCGCCAGCAGCCTGGTGATAGCGGGAACCTACGAGCAGTACTTC. It yields the protein CASSLVIAGTYEQYF.

The rearrangement uses TRBV4-1 and TRBJ1-2; no clear D gene. Germline V lookup: CDR1 MGHRA, CDR2 YSYEKL. V was cut by 1 base and J by 0 bases, with 12 bases left in between. The CDR3 loop spans 16 amino acids. Here the CDR3 reads CASSQGATFSNYGYTF. In DNA, the CDR3 is TGCGCCAGCAGCCAAGGGGCTACTTTTTCTAACTATGGCTACACCTTC.